The 2 T cell receptor beta chains below were found in one sample sequenced in a study of cytomegalovirus exposure and HLA in healthy donors. The method was immunoSEQ multiplex PCR; TCRdb's version includes in-frame clones alone and lacks a portion of them. The sample shows about 110,000 clones, about 85% of them seen only once. Sequenced material: PBMCs. Receptor source: a woman younger than 30 in good health and CMV-seronegative.

V and J are TRBV27 and TRBJ2-5; D perhaps matches TRBD1 (7 bases). Germline CDR1 is MNHEY and CDR2 is SMNVEV (reference sequence). The CDR3 has 16 amino acids. Trimming took 4 bases from V and 5 from J, leaving 20 bases between them. This CDR3 is CASSSGWRDRGETQYF. In DNA, the CDR3 is TGTGCCAGCAGTTCCGGTTGGCGGGACAGAGGGGAGACCCAGTACTTC.

The rearrangement links TRBV30 to TRBJ1-4, with D tentatively TRBD1 (6 bases). CDR3 length equals 14 residues. Germline V gene sequence: CDR1 GTSNPN, CDR2 SVGIG (reference sequence). Trimming shortened V by 2 bases and J by 9 bases, and 16 bases separated the two germline ends. CDR3 region: CAWSQTGIGKKLFF. In DNA form, the CDR3 reads TGTGCCTGGAGTCAGACAGGAATTGGGAAAAAACTGTTTTTT.